One and the same sample provided the 16 T cell receptor beta chains below, sequenced in a study of CD8+ T cells in alopecia areata. Treatment of the sample: oral pan-JAK inhibitor, 5-10 mg twice daily. Isolated RNA was reverse transcribed into cDNA used as the sequencing template. The assay was immunoSEQ multiplex PCR, and TCRdb's table has in-frame clones only and misses some. The table records roughly 92,000 clones, around 71% of them present only once. Sequencing used CD8+ T cells sorted from blood, obtained at week 44, from a patient treated with tofacitinib. Every receptor here comes from a human donor with alopecia areata.

This rearrangement joins TRBV9 to TRBJ2-1; 8 positions agree with TRBD2. CDR3 size: 14 residues. Germline assignment: CDR1 SGDLS and CDR2 YYNGEE. J lost 9 bases, V lost 4 bases, and 9 bases had no gene match. The CDR3 spells CASSFGTRSREQFF. The CDR3, as DNA: TGTGCCAGCAGCTTCGGGACTAGGAGTCGTGAGCAGTTCTTC.

CDR3 in DNA: TGTGCCAGCAGCTCCAATACCCCCGCCCTGAACACTGAAGCTTTCTTT. Protein sequence: CASSSNTPALNTEAFF. V is TRBV7-6 and J is TRBJ1-1; D gene uncertain. Deletions cut 4 bases from V and 0 bases from J, with 15 bases between. The CDR3 runs 16 residues. Germline CDR1 and CDR2: SGHVS and FNYEAQ. The full variable domain, with the rest looked up from reference TRBV7-6 and TRBJ1-1, is GAGVSQSPRYKVTKRGQDVALRCDPISGHVSLYWYRQALGQGPEFLTYFNYEAQQDKSGLPNDRFSAERPEGSISTLTIQRTEQRDSAMYRCASSSNTPALNTEAFFGQGTRLTVV.

V usage is TRBV29-1 and J usage is TRBJ2-3; 9 bases agree with TRBD2. Germline loops: CDR1 SQVTM, CDR2 ANQGSEA. The junction had 2 bases not matched to a gene; V was cut back by 1 base and J by 3 bases. The CDR3 is made up of 14 amino acids. In DNA, the CDR3 is TGCAGCGTTGAAGTGGCGGGGGGGACAGATACGCAGTATTTT. Its translation: CSVEVAGGTDTQYF.

The chain links TRBV27 to TRBJ2-1; TRBD1 matches 7 bases. The CDR3 is 15 residues long. After removal of 6 bases from V and 2 bases from J, the junction contained 7 bases not matched to a gene. Germline V lookup: CDR1 MNHEY, CDR2 SMNVEV (reference sequence). CDR3 sequence reads: CASSVGGQTYNEQFF. CDR3 DNA: TGTGCCAGCAGCGTAGGGGGCCAGACCTACAATGAGCAGTTCTTC.

In this sample, this clone turned up once. The rearrangement joins TRBV7-6 to TRBJ1-1; weak D call: TRBD1 (5 bases). CDR3 length: 13 amino acids. The germline V and J ends were trimmed by 1 base and 6 bases, with 9 bases remaining between them. Germline CDR1 reads SGHVS; CDR2 reads FNYEAQ. The DNA of the CDR3 is TGTGCCAGCAGCTTAGAAGGAGGGGCTGAAGCTTTCTTT. Translation gives CASSLEGGAEAFF.

This rearrangement joins TRBV4-3 to TRBJ2-2; 15 positions agree with TRBD2. The germline V gene has CDR1 LGHNA and CDR2 YSLEER. J was trimmed by 5 bases and V by 4 bases; bases with no gene match: 2. This CDR3 is 16 amino acids long. CDR3 in DNA: TGCGCCAGCAGCCGCGGGACTAGCGGGGGGACCGGGGAGCTGTTTTTT. Its protein product is CASSRGTSGGTGELFF.

This chain links TRBV11-3 with TRBJ2-3; TRBD2 agrees at 12 bases. Unmatched junction bases numbered 9, after V lost 2 bases and J lost 6 bases. The CDR3 loop spans 17 amino acids. CDR1 and CDR2 from the germline V gene are SGHNT and YENEEA. DNA for the CDR3: TGTGCCAGCAGCTTACCGGGACTAGCGGGTCACGGGGATACGCAGTATTTT. Its protein product is CASSLPGLAGHGDTQYF.

The CDR3 region is CASSFQGHENQPQHF. The CDR3 bases are TGTGCCAGCAGTTTTCAGGGACACGAGAATCAGCCCCAGCATTTT. This chain connects TRBV6-6 to TRBJ1-5, with D possibly being TRBD1 (6 bases). V was shortened by 4 bases and J by 4 bases, with 14 bases between the two germline ends. CDR1 is MNHNY and CDR2 is SVGAGI in the germline V gene (reference sequence). The CDR3 covers 15 residues.

The gene calls are TRBV11-2 and TRBJ2-5, with 7 bases that match TRBD1. V was pared by 6 bases and J by 4 bases, with 8 bases of the junction left unmatched. The CDR3 is 14 amino acids. Germline V lookup: CDR1 SGHAT, CDR2 FQNNGV. The CDR3 region has the DNA TGTGCCAGCAGTCGACCGGGACAGATAGAGACCCAGTACTTC. This translates into CASSRPGQIETQYF.

The chain recombines TRBV15 with TRBJ1-6, with D unresolved. Germline CDR1 reads LNHNV; CDR2 reads YYDKDF (reference sequence). The ends were cut back, 0 bases at V and 9 bases at J, with 12 bases in the middle. CDR3 size: 15 residues. CDR3 nucleotides: TGTGCCACCAGCAGAGATCGAGGGTTGAGTTCACCCCTCCACTTT. Protein: CATSRDRGLSSPLHF.

The chain recombines TRBV29-1 with TRBJ1-1, with D perhaps TRBD1 (5 bases). V lost 7 bases to trimming and J lost 6 bases, with 18 bases between them. CDR3 length: 13 residues. Germline CDR1 is SQVTM and CDR2 is ANQGSEA. The chain's CDR3 is CSAGRDRSSEAFF. CDR3 nucleotides: TGCAGCGCCGGCAGGGATAGGAGTTCTGAAGCTTTCTTT.

The chain links TRBV5-1 to TRBJ1-1, with 11 bases identical to TRBD1. V lost 4 bases to trimming and J lost 7 bases; unmatched junction nucleotides: 12. The CDR3 is 16 amino acids. CDR1 and CDR2 from the germline V gene are SGHRS and YFSETQ. CDR3 residues: CASSAGTGGRHNEAFF. In DNA, the CDR3 is TGCGCCAGCAGCGCGGGGACAGGGGGTCGGCATAATGAAGCTTTCTTT.

This chain connects TRBV6-4 to TRBJ2-1, with TRBD2 matching over 10 bases. This CDR3 is built from 15 residues. Losses at the gene ends were 3 bases for V and 7 bases for J; bases not matched to a gene: 6. Germline CDR1 is MRHNA and CDR2 is SNTAGT. CDR3 sequence reads: CASSESSGGSNEQFF. In DNA form, the CDR3 reads TGTGCCAGCAGTGAGTCTAGCGGGGGATCGAATGAGCAGTTCTTC.

This chain links TRBV4-3 with TRBJ2-1; D not certain. Germline-derived CDR1 and CDR2 are LGHNA and YSLEER. The V end was cut by 4 bases, the J end by 8 bases, with 12 bases between. This CDR3 has 13 residues. Here the CDR3 DNA reads TGCGCCAGCAGCCCCGTCCCATGGGATGAGCAGTTCTTC. Its protein product is CASSPVPWDEQFF.

The V gene is TRBV5-1, the J gene TRBJ2-5, with TRBD1 as a possible D gene (5 bases). This CDR3 contains 15 residues. CDR1 is SGHRS, CDR2 YFSETQ, per germline. V lost 0 bases, J lost 3 bases, and 12 bases lay in between. DNA for the CDR3: TGCGCCAGCAGCTTGGATCCAGGGCCCGAAGAGACCCAGTACTTC. Protein sequence: CASSLDPGPEETQYF.

V usage is TRBV5-6 and J usage is TRBJ2-1; 7 bases match TRBD1. The CDR3 consists of 14 residues. Germline V gene data show CDR1 as SGHDT and CDR2 as YYEEEE. The V segment lost 4 bases and the J segment 9 bases; nucleotides outside the gene matches: 10. This CDR3 reads CASSPDRVRSEQFF. The CDR3 nucleotides read TGTGCCAGCAGCCCCGACAGGGTAAGGAGTGAGCAGTTCTTC.